This T cell receptor (beta chain) was recorded in a study of OX40 agonist ivuxolimab in advanced cancers. The wider study: Two cutaneous melanoma patients and one hepatocellular carcinoma patient, three in all, had partial responses.

The table came from immunoSEQ multiplex PCR; TCRdb's copy has only in-frame clones and leaves some out. The table includes roughly 15,000 clones, about 75% detected once. The CDR3 extends over 16 amino acids. Germline-derived CDR1 and CDR2 are SGHRS and YFSETQ. Between the trimmed V and J ends, which lost 4 bases and 7 bases, there was a span of 24 bases. The receptor's source is an adult with an advanced solid tumor such as melanoma, head and neck, liver or kidney cancer. The sequencing here drew on CD4+ or CD8+ T cells sorted from blood, taken in a trial of the OX40 agonist ivuxolimab. The chain joins TRBV5-1 to TRBJ2-7; tentative D call: TRBD2 (6 bases). The CDR3 DNA is TGCGCCAGCAGCCCCACCCCCGCGGGACTCGCTTTGGAGCAGTACTTC. Translated, it gives CASSPTPAGLALEQYF.